This TCR beta chain was found in a study of cytomegalovirus exposure and HLA in healthy donors. A multiplex PCR was run with 60 Vbeta primers and 13 Jbeta primers. Repertoires were generated with immunoSEQ multiplex PCR, while TCRdb's copy carries only in-frame clones and drops some. The sample contains fewer than 150,000 clones, around 72% of which appear only once. The CDR3 spans 18 residues. Germline V gives CDR1 MGHRA, CDR2 YSYEKL. V lost 1 base to trimming and J lost 2 bases; unmatched junction nucleotides: 14. The source is a human donor in good health. Sequenced material: PBMCs. The V and J genes are TRBV4-1 and TRBJ2-7; TRBD2 aligns across 7 bases. The CDR3 sequence: CASSQGSWTRRSTYEQYF. Written as DNA, the CDR3 is TGCGCCAGCAGCCAAGGGTCTTGGACTAGACGGAGCACCTACGAGCAGTACTTC.